This is a list of T cell receptor beta chains from one sample in a study of control samples from healthy donors and cancer patients. Assay: immunoSEQ multiplex PCR; the TCRdb copy retains only in-frame clones and omits some. The sample has about 120,000 clones, over 75% seen once. Input material: PBMCs. These receptor sequences come from a woman aged 45-59 years with colorectal cancer. Both conserved end residues are part of each CDR3. D genes are given only for firm matches. The size entry is marked missing in some rows and otherwise reads once, few, many or a size class.

CDR3 DNA: TGTGCCAGCAGCCTCACGGTCAATCAGCCCCAGCATTTT
CDR3 protein: CASSLTVNQPQHF
J gene: TRBJ1-5
D gene: -
V gene: TRBV28
clone size: -

CDR3 DNA: TGTGCCAGCAGTGCTATCCGAAGACCCTACGAGCAGTACTTC
CDR3 protein: CASSAIRRPYEQYF
J gene: TRBJ2-7
D gene: -
V gene: TRBV25-1
clone size: -

CDR3 DNA: TGTGCCTGGAGCCGACAGGGGTGGCGGGATAATTCACCCCTCCACTTT
CDR3 protein: CAWSRQGWRDNSPLHF
J gene: TRBJ1-6
D gene: TRBD1
V gene: TRBV30
clone size: -

CDR3 DNA: TGTGCCAGCTCACCGGACAAGGTTTATGGCTACACCTTC
CDR3 protein: CASSPDKVYGYTF
J gene: TRBJ1-2
D gene: -
V gene: TRBV18
clone size: once

CDR3 DNA: TGTGCCAGCAGCTTAGCGAGTGGCAGTCCCTCCTACAATGAGCAGTTCTTC
CDR3 protein: CASSLASGSPSYNEQFF
J gene: TRBJ2-1
D gene: -
V gene: TRBV11-2
clone size: -

CDR3 DNA: TGTGCCAGCAGCCCGACAGGAACCTCTGGAAACACCATATATTTT
CDR3 protein: CASSPTGTSGNTIYF
J gene: TRBJ1-3
D gene: -
V gene: TRBV7-6
clone size: -

CDR3 DNA: TGTGCCTGGAGTGTATTCCGGGTCCGAATCCCAAGCTCCTACGAGCAGTACTTC
CDR3 protein: CAWSVFRVRIPSSYEQYF
J gene: TRBJ2-7
D gene: -
V gene: TRBV30
clone size: -

CDR3 DNA: TGTGCCACCACTAGCCTGGGGACCCAGAACACTGAAGCTTTCTTT
CDR3 protein: CATTSLGTQNTEAFF
J gene: TRBJ1-1
D gene: -
V gene: TRBV10-3
clone size: -

CDR3 DNA: TGTGCCACCAGCAGAGTAAAGGGAACTGAAGCTTTCTTT
CDR3 protein: CATSRVKGTEAFF
J gene: TRBJ1-1
D gene: -
V gene: TRBV15
clone size: -

CDR3 DNA: TGTGCCAGCAGCCTCGAAACAGGCTTCTCTGGAAACACCATATATTTT
CDR3 protein: CASSLETGFSGNTIYF
J gene: TRBJ1-3
D gene: -
V gene: TRBV5-4
clone size: -

CDR3 DNA: TGTGCCAGCAGTTTTAACACTGAAGCTTTCTTT
CDR3 protein: CASSFNTEAFF
J gene: TRBJ1-1
D gene: -
V gene: TRBV28
clone size: -

CDR3 DNA: TGTGCCTGGGGGGGGAGAAACACTGAAGCTTTCTTT
CDR3 protein: CAWGGRNTEAFF
J gene: TRBJ1-1
D gene: -
V gene: TRBV30
clone size: -

CDR3 DNA: TGTGCCAGTAGTACTAGCGGGGCCTCCTACGAGCAGTACTTC
CDR3 protein: CASSTSGASYEQYF
J gene: TRBJ2-7
D gene: TRBD2
V gene: TRBV19
clone size: -

CDR3 DNA: TGTGCCAGCAGCTTAGATGCTCTAGCGGGAGGGCCCAACACCGGGGAGCTGTTTTTT
CDR3 protein: CASSLDALAGGPNTGELFF
J gene: TRBJ2-2
D gene: TRBD2
V gene: TRBV7-6
clone size: -

CDR3 DNA: TGTGCCAGTACCCGGAGCCCGGAGGACAGGCCAATTTCCTACGAGCAGTACTTC
CDR3 protein: CASTRSPEDRPISYEQYF
J gene: TRBJ2-7
D gene: TRBD1
V gene: TRBV11-2
clone size: -

CDR3 DNA: TGTGCCAGCAGCGTAGCTAGCGGGATCCAAGAGACCCAGTACTTC
CDR3 protein: CASSVASGIQETQYF
J gene: TRBJ2-5
D gene: TRBD2
V gene: TRBV9
clone size: -

CDR3 DNA: TGTGCCAGTAGACCAGACCGGGACTCTACCCACGAGCAGTACTTC
CDR3 protein: CASRPDRDSTHEQYF
J gene: TRBJ2-7
D gene: -
V gene: TRBV19
clone size: -

CDR3 DNA: TGCGCCAGCAGCTGGAACGCCGGACGGGAAGAGACCCAGTACTTC
CDR3 protein: CASSWNAGREETQYF
J gene: TRBJ2-5
D gene: -
V gene: TRBV5-1
clone size: -

CDR3 DNA: TGCGCCAGCAGCCAAGAACTTCGGCAGTACAATGAGCAGTTCTTC
CDR3 protein: CASSQELRQYNEQFF
J gene: TRBJ2-1
D gene: -
V gene: TRBV4-1
clone size: -

CDR3 DNA: TGTGCCAGCAGCGCCGGAGGTATCGGGTGGGCAGGGAGCTCTGGAAACACCATATATTTT
CDR3 protein: CASSAGGIGWAGSSGNTIYF
J gene: TRBJ1-3
D gene: -
V gene: TRBV9
clone size: once

CDR3 DNA: TGTGCCAGCAGAGCTAGCGGGAGCTACGAGCAGTACTTC
CDR3 protein: CASRASGSYEQYF
J gene: TRBJ2-7
D gene: TRBD2
V gene: TRBV12-3/TRBV12-4
clone size: -

CDR3 DNA: TGTGCCAGCAGTCAAACAGCACCCTACGAGCAGTACTTC
CDR3 protein: CASSQTAPYEQYF
J gene: TRBJ2-7
D gene: -
V gene: TRBV28
clone size: -

CDR3 DNA: TGTGCCACCAGCAGAGTGGGAGATTTCCAAGAGACCCAGTACTTC
CDR3 protein: CATSRVGDFQETQYF
J gene: TRBJ2-5
D gene: -
V gene: TRBV15
clone size: -

CDR3 DNA: TGTGCCAGTAGTATTGGACAGGGGAGCACAGATACGCAGTATTTT
CDR3 protein: CASSIGQGSTDTQYF
J gene: TRBJ2-3
D gene: TRBD1
V gene: TRBV19
clone size: -

CDR3 DNA: TGTGCCAGCAGTGAAGGAGGCAAGAACACTGAAGCTTTCTTT
CDR3 protein: CASSEGGKNTEAFF
J gene: TRBJ1-1
D gene: -
V gene: TRBV6-1
clone size: -

CDR3 DNA: TGTGCAAGTCGCTTAGCGACGGTCGGAGAAAGCTCTGGGGCCAACGTCCTGACTTTC
CDR3 protein: CASRLATVGESSGANVLTF
J gene: TRBJ2-6
D gene: -
V gene: TRBV12-2
clone size: -

CDR3 DNA: TGCGCCAGCAGCCCGACTAGCGGGGTCTACAATGAGCAGTTCTTC
CDR3 protein: CASSPTSGVYNEQFF
J gene: TRBJ2-1
D gene: TRBD2
V gene: TRBV5-1
clone size: -

CDR3 DNA: TGTGCCAGTAGTGCCGGGGGAATCGCCTACGAGCAGTACTTC
CDR3 protein: CASSAGGIAYEQYF
J gene: TRBJ2-7
D gene: -
V gene: TRBV19
clone size: once

CDR3 DNA: TGTGCCAGCAGTTACAGGGGACGCACAGATACGCAGTATTTT
CDR3 protein: CASSYRGRTDTQYF
J gene: TRBJ2-3
D gene: -
V gene: TRBV6-6
clone size: -

CDR3 DNA: TGTGCCAGCTCACCTGGGCTAGCGGGAGTTGTCTCTGGGGCCAACGTCCTGACTTTC
CDR3 protein: CASSPGLAGVVSGANVLTF
J gene: TRBJ2-6
D gene: TRBD2
V gene: TRBV18
clone size: -

CDR3 DNA: TGTGCCAGCAGCTGGGGGATTGCCTACGAGCAGTACTTC
CDR3 protein: CASSWGIAYEQYF
J gene: TRBJ2-7
D gene: -
V gene: TRBV5-4
clone size: -

CDR3 DNA: TGTGCCAGCTCACCACGGACAGGAGTATTCATGAACACTGAAGCTTTCTTT
CDR3 protein: CASSPRTGVFMNTEAFF
J gene: TRBJ1-1
D gene: TRBD1
V gene: TRBV18
clone size: -

CDR3 DNA: TGTGCCAGCAGCCAAGGGTCGAGCGGGGGCCTCGGGCAGTACTTC
CDR3 protein: CASSQGSSGGLGQYF
J gene: TRBJ2-7
D gene: TRBD2
V gene: TRBV3-1/TRBV3-2
clone size: -

CDR3 DNA: TGTGCCAGTCCCGGAGTTGGGGGGTCTGAAGCTTTCTTT
CDR3 protein: CASPGVGGSEAFF
J gene: TRBJ1-1
D gene: -
V gene: TRBV19
clone size: -

CDR3 DNA: TGCAGCGTTGAAGATATACATCCTCCTGGGGTCGGGGAGCTGTTTTTT
CDR3 protein: CSVEDIHPPGVGELFF
J gene: TRBJ2-2
D gene: -
V gene: TRBV29-1
clone size: -

CDR3 DNA: TGTGCCAGTACCCCGAGGGGGCCTGGAAACACCATATATTTT
CDR3 protein: CASTPRGPGNTIYF
J gene: TRBJ1-3
D gene: TRBD1
V gene: TRBV19
clone size: -

CDR3 DNA: TGTGCCAGCAGTTCCATCGGGACAGGGGAAATCTACGAGCAGTACTTC
CDR3 protein: CASSSIGTGEIYEQYF
J gene: TRBJ2-7
D gene: TRBD1
V gene: TRBV28
clone size: once

CDR3 DNA: TGCAGCGTTGTTAAACCGGGTCTCGGGCAGTACTTC
CDR3 protein: CSVVKPGLGQYF
J gene: TRBJ2-7
D gene: -
V gene: TRBV29-1
clone size: -

CDR3 DNA: TGTGCCAGCTCACCACCGAACTTCGCCGGAAACACTGAAGCTTTCTTT
CDR3 protein: CASSPPNFAGNTEAFF
J gene: TRBJ1-1
D gene: -
V gene: TRBV18
clone size: -

CDR3 DNA: TGCGCCAGCAGCTTGGAAGGGACTAGCGGGAGTAAAAACATTCAGTACTTC
CDR3 protein: CASSLEGTSGSKNIQYF
J gene: TRBJ2-4
D gene: TRBD2
V gene: TRBV5-1
clone size: once

CDR3 DNA: TGCGCCAGCAGCTTGGATAGCGGTAGCACAGATACGCAGTATTTT
CDR3 protein: CASSLDSGSTDTQYF
J gene: TRBJ2-3
D gene: -
V gene: TRBV5-1
clone size: -

CDR3 DNA: TGTGCCAGCAGCTCAAAAGGGGGCACTGAAGCTTTCTTT
CDR3 protein: CASSSKGGTEAFF
J gene: TRBJ1-1
D gene: -
V gene: TRBV7-3
clone size: -

CDR3 DNA: TGTGCCAGCAGCTCCGGGACAGGGGGAAGTACCGGGGAGCTGTTTTTT
CDR3 protein: CASSSGTGGSTGELFF
J gene: TRBJ2-2
D gene: TRBD1
V gene: TRBV7-6
clone size: -

CDR3 DNA: TGTGCCAGCAGCCCGGGACAAAATTCACCCCTCCACTTT
CDR3 protein: CASSPGQNSPLHF
J gene: TRBJ1-6
D gene: -
V gene: TRBV12-3/TRBV12-4
clone size: -

CDR3 DNA: TGTGCCAGCAGTTTTTATGACAGCCCTCCCCGAACCGGCGAGCAGTACTTC
CDR3 protein: CASSFYDSPPRTGEQYF
J gene: TRBJ2-7
D gene: -
V gene: TRBV28
clone size: -

CDR3 DNA: TGTGCCAGCCGAGCGGGATATCCTAACAATGAGCAGTTCTTC
CDR3 protein: CASRAGYPNNEQFF
J gene: TRBJ2-1
D gene: TRBD2
V gene: TRBV6-5
clone size: once

CDR3 DNA: TGTGCCAGCAGCTTAAGTTCGGACCTCTACACCTTC
CDR3 protein: CASSLSSDLYTF
J gene: TRBJ1-2
D gene: -
V gene: TRBV7-9
clone size: -

CDR3 DNA: TGTGCCAGCAGTGTCCCGACCCAGGGGACGAACACCGGGGAGCTGTTTTTT
CDR3 protein: CASSVPTQGTNTGELFF
J gene: TRBJ2-2
D gene: -
V gene: TRBV5-4
clone size: few

CDR3 DNA: TGTGCCAGCAGCGTAGGCCCAGCGCCCATCTCCTACGAGCAGTACTTC
CDR3 protein: CASSVGPAPISYEQYF
J gene: TRBJ2-7
D gene: -
V gene: TRBV9
clone size: -

CDR3 DNA: TGTGCCAGCAGCCAATCTTGGCAACTAGCGGCCTACGAGCAGTACTTC
CDR3 protein: CASSQSWQLAAYEQYF
J gene: TRBJ2-7
D gene: TRBD2
V gene: TRBV28
clone size: -

CDR3 DNA: TGTGCCACCAGACCTGGCACAGCCACAGATACGCAGTATTTT
CDR3 protein: CATRPGTATDTQYF
J gene: TRBJ2-3
D gene: -
V gene: TRBV24-1
clone size: -

CDR3 DNA: TGTGCCAGTAGGAACACTGAAGCTTTCTTT
CDR3 protein: CASRNTEAFF
J gene: TRBJ1-1
D gene: -
V gene: TRBV19
clone size: -

CDR3 DNA: TGTGCCAGCAGGACGGGCGCGGGTGGAAGCTCCTACAATGAGCAGTTCTTC
CDR3 protein: CASRTGAGGSSYNEQFF
J gene: TRBJ2-1
D gene: -
V gene: TRBV13
clone size: -